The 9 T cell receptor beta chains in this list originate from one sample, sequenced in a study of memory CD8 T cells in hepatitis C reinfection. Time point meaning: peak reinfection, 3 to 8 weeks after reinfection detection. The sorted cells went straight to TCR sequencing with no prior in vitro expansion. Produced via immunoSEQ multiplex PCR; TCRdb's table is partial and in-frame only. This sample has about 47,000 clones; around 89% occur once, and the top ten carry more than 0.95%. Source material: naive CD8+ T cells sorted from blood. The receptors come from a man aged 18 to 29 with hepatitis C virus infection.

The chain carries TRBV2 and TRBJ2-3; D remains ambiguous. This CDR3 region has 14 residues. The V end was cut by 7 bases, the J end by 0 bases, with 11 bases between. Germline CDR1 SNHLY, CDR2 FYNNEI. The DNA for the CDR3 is TGTGCCAGCAAGACGGAGCCTAGCACAGATACGCAGTATTTT. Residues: CASKTEPSTDTQYF.

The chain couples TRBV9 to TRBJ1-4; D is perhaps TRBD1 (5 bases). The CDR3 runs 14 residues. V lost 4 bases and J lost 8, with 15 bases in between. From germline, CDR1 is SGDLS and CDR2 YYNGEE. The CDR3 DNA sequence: TGTGCCAGCAGCCAGGTGGGGCTTGAGGAAAAACTGTTTTTT. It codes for CASSQVGLEEKLFF.

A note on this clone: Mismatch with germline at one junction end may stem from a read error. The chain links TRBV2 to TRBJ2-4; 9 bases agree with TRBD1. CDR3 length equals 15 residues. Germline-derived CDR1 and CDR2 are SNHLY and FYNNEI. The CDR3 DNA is TGTGCCAGCAGTGCCACAGGGGGCGGCAAAAACATTCGGTACTTC. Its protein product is CASSATGGGKNIRYF.

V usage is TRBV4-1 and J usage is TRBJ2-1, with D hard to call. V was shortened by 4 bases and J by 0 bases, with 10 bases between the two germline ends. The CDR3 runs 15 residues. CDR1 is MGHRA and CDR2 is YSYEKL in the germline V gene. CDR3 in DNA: TGCGCCAGCAGCCCCTCTCCGAGCTCCTACAATGAGCAGTTCTTC. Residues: CASSPSPSSYNEQFF.

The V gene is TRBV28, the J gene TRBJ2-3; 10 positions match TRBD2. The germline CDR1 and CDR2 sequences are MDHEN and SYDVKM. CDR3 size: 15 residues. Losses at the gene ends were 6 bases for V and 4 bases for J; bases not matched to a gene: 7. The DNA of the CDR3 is TGTGCCAGCAGCCCACTAGCGGGGTTGGCAGATACGCAGTATTTT. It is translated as CASSPLAGLADTQYF.

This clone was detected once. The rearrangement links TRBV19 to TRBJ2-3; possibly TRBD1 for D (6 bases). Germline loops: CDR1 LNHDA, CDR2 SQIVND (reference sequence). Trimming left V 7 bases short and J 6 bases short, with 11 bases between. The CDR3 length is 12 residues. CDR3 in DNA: TGTGCCAGTACAGGGGCTACGGATACGCAGTATTTT. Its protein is CASTGATDTQYF.

The CDR3 DNA reads TGTGCCAGCAGCTTAGGCCTAACCTATGCCCCTTACAATGAGCAGTTCTTC. It codes for CASSLGLTYAPYNEQFF. This chain links TRBV13 with TRBJ2-1; no clear D. Trimming removed 0 bases at V and 4 bases at J, with 16 bases between. This CDR3 spans 17 amino acids. Germline values: CDR1 PRHDT, CDR2 FYEKMQ (reference sequence).

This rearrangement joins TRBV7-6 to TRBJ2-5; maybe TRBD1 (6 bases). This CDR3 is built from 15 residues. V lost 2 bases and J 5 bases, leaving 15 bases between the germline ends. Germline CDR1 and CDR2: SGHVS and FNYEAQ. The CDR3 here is CASSLRTAQEETQYF. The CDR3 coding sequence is TGTGCCAGCAGCTTAAGGACAGCCCAAGAGGAGACCCAGTACTTC.

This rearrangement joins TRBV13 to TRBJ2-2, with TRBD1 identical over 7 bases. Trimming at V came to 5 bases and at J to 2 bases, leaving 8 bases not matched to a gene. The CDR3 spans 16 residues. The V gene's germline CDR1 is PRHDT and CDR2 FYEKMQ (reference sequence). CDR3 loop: CASSATGTDNTGELFF. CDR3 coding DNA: TGTGCCAGCAGCGCTACCGGGACAGATAACACCGGGGAGCTGTTTTTT. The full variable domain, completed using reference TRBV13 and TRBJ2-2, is AAGVIQSPRHLIKEKRETATLKCYPIPRHDTVYWYQQGPGQDPQFLISFYEKMQSDKGSIPDRFSAQQFSDYHSELNMSSLELGDSALYFCASSATGTDNTGELFFGEGSRLTVL.